What follows is one T cell receptor beta chain and its context. Its antigen is currently not known. Base quality data are lacking; no much larger clone is found one base away. Library generation was performed with multiplex PCR. TCRdb shows the sequencer as Illumina HiSeq 4000. CDR3 regions were amplified by Arm-PCR with iRepertoire HTBI primers to construct TCR beta libraries. Before sequencing, the PCR products went through gel purification. The authors' analysis ran thus. Gene usage analysis of CDR3 amino acid clonotypes used the roughly 60 TRBV and 14 to 15 TRBJ segments found across samples. COPE and FqMerger were used to merge filtered high-quality paired reads into contigs. Contigs were aligned with BLAST to IMGT TRBV, TRBD and TRBJ reference genes, and CDR3 was defined per IMGT. Highly expanded clones were defined as clonotypes with a frequency above 0.1%. Shannon entropy served as the measure of repertoire diversity, while the Gini coefficient captured V-J evenness. A clonotype found in more than one individual was treated as public. In-frame beta chains were kept once TCRdb had trimmed the public reads at Q25 with fastp and called clones with MiXCR. Records with the same CDR3 protein are collapsed into one entry carrying the most frequent genes and DNA. TCRdb, not the authors, supplied the V and J calls. Recorded for this sample are nearly 350,000 distinct CDR3 sequences; roughly a fifth of them occurred a single time. Less than 35% of the sample is in the top ten clones.

The germline V gene supplies CDR1 MNHEY and CDR2 SVGEGT. The V end loses 2 bases and the J end loses 7 bases, and a stretch of 12 bases separates them. Its CDR3 holds 13 amino acids, cysteine through phenylalanine. Only CDR3 DNA is held: 39 bases, read in frame from base 1. This record comes from a study of regulatory T cells in long-lasting Graves disease (dated by TCRdb to the early 2020s). About the investigation overall: Persistent Graves' disease was defined as antithyroid drug treatment for over 5 years with persistently positive TSH receptor autoantibodies. The study was registered as a clinical trial and conducted in China. A total of 33 samples underwent TCR sequencing, from roughly 13 patients with persistent Graves' disease and some 20 patients with newly diagnosed Graves' disease. Persistent Graves' disease patients in the clinical cohort had taken antithyroid drugs for about 10.3 years on average. Patients with persistent Graves' disease were compared with patients with newly diagnosed Graves' disease using TCR sequencing and RNA sequencing of peripheral blood. Overall study results and their limits: Patients with persistent disease shared more public clonotypes (fewer than 3,000) than newly diagnosed patients did (roughly 970). The authors noted that the small sample size was a limitation that may lower accuracy. Sequencing and analysis were restricted to the TCR beta chain. Compared with newly diagnosed patients, persistent Graves' disease patients had lower TCR Shannon entropy and fewer highly expanded clones, which suggests clonal expansion. Persistent disease showed preferential use of TRBV28, TRBJ1-2 and TRBJ2-5, whereas newly diagnosed disease favored TRBV20-1 and TRBJ2-1. Because the primary lesion, thyroid tissue, could not be accessed, the study looked at peripheral blood alone.

The label giving this sample's time point can be read as: persistent/refractory GD, antithyroid drugs over 5 years with positive TRAb. For both TCR sequencing and RNA sequencing, RNA was extracted from PBMCs using TRIzol. The diagnosis of Graves' disease followed American Thyroid Association guidelines. The patients came from an endocrinology department in Xi'an, China. Each patient gave approximately 10 milliliters of peripheral blood, collected in an EDTA anticoagulant tube. Ficoll Paque Plus density gradient separation was used to isolate PBMCs, and no further T cell sorting was performed. An Agilent 2100 Bioanalyzer and agarose gel were used to assess RNA quality, and a NanoDrop 2000 was used to measure RNA concentration.

Sequenced material: peripheral blood mononuclear cells (PBMCs), taken when the disease was refractory, from a patient treated with antithyroid drugs. The sequence came from a female donor with Graves disease. The rearranged chain carries TRBV6-2 or TRBV6-3 and TRBJ2-7; TRBD2 is a possible D gene, resting on 6 matching bases. The CDR3 here reads CASSYDPAGEQYF. Read as DNA, the sequence is TGTGCCAGCAGTTACGACCCCGCGGGGGAGCAGTACTTC.